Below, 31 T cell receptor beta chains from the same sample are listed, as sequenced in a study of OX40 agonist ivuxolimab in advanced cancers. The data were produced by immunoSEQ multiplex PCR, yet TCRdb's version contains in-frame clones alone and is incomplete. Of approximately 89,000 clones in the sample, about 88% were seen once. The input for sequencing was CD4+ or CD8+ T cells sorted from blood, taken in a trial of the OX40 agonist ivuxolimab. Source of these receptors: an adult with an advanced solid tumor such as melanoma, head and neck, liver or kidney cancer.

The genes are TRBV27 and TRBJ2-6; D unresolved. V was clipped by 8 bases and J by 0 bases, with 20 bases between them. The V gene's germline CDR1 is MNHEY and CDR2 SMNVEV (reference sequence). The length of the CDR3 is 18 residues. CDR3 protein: CASHARAGSFSGANVLTF. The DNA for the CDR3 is TGTGCCAGCCACGCCCGGGCAGGCTCGTTCTCTGGGGCCAACGTCCTGACTTTC.

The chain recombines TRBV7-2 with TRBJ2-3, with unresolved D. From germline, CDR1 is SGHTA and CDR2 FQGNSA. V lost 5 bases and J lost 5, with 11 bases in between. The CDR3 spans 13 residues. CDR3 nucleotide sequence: TGTGCCAGCAGCCCTGTGGGCCTAGATACGCAGTATTTT. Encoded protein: CASSPVGLDTQYF.

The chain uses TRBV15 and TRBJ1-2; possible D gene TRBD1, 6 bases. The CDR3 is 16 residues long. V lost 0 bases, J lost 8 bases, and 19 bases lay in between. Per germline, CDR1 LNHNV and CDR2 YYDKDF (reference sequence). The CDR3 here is CATSRESTGTHGGYTF. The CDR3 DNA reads TGTGCCACCAGCAGAGAATCCACAGGGACTCATGGGGGCTACACCTTC.

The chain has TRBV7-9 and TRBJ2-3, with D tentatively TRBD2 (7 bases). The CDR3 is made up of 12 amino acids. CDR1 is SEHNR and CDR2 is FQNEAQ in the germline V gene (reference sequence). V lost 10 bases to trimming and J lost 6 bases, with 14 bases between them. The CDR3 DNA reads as TGTGCCACCTCGGGGGGCGGGGATACGCAGTATTTT. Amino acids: CATSGGGDTQYF.

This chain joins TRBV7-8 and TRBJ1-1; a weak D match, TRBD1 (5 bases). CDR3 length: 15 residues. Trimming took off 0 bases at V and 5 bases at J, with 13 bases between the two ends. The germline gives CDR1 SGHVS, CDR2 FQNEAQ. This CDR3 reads CASSLAEGAGTEAFF. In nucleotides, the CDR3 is TGTGCCAGCAGCTTAGCGGAAGGGGCTGGGACTGAAGCTTTCTTT.

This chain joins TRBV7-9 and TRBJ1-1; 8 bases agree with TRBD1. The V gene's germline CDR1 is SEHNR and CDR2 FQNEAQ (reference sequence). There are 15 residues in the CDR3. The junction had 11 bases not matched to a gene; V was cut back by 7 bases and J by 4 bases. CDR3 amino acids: CASTNSGGYGTEAFF. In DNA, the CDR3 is TGTGCCAGCACAAACTCAGGGGGCTATGGCACTGAAGCTTTCTTT.

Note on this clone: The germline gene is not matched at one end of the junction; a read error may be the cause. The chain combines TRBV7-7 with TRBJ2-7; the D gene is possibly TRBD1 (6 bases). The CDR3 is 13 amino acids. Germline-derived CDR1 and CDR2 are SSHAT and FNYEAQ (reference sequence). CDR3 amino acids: CASSLRLGGEQYF. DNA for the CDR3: TGTGCTAGCAGCTTAAGATTAGGGGGCGAGCAGTACTTC.

This chain's CDR3 is CASSLTGIAEAFF. The CDR3 bases are TGTGCCAGCAGTTTGACGGGAATCGCTGAAGCTTTCTTT. V gene TRBV6-6 combines with J gene TRBJ1-1, with D hard to call. The V gene lost 4 bases and the J gene lost 6 bases, with 12 bases spanning the gap. CDR1 MNHNY and CDR2 SVGAGI come from the germline V gene (reference sequence). There are 13 residues in the CDR3.

The CDR3 spells CASSLGAGKETQYF. Here the CDR3 DNA reads TGTGCCAGCAGCTTAGGAGCGGGGAAAGAGACCCAGTACTTC. The genes are TRBV7-6 and TRBJ2-5; TRBD2 matches at 7 bases. Looked up from germline, CDR1 is SGHVS and CDR2 is FNYEAQ. This CDR3 contains 14 residues. With 1 base clipped from V and 3 bases from J, the junction kept 2 bases outside the gene matches.

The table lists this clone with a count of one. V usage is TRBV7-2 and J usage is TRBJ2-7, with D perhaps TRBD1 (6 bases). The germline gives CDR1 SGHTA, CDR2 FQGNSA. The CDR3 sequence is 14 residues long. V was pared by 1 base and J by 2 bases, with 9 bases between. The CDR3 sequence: CASSLGGGPYEQYF. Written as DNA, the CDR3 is TGTGCCAGCAGCTTAGGAGGGGGACCCTACGAGCAGTACTTC.

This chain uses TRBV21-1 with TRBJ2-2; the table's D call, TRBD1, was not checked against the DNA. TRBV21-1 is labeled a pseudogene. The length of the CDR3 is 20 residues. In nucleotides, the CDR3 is TGTGCCAGCAGCAAAGCGCCCTACAGGGTTTGGGGTGCTCGGGCCGGGGAGCTGTTTTTT. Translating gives CASSKAPYRVWGARAGELFF.

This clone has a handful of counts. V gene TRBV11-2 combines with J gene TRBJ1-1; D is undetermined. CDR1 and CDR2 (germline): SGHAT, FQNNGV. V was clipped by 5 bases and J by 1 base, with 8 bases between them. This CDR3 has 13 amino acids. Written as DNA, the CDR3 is TGTGCCAGCAGCCGAACACAGAACACTGAAGCTTTCTTT. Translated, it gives CASSRTQNTEAFF.

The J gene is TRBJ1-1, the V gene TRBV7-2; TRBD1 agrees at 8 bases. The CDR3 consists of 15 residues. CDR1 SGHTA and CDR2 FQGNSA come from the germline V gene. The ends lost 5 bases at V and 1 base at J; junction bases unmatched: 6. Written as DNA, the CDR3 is TGTGCCAGCAGCACACAGGGGGGCGAGAACACTGAAGCTTTCTTT. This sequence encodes CASSTQGGENTEAFF. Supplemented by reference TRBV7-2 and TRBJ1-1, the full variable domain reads GAGVSQSPSNKVTEKGKDVELRCDPISGHTALYWYRQSLGQGLEFLIYFQGNSAPDKSGLPSDRFSAERTGGSVSTLTIQRTQQEDSAVYLCASSTQGGENTEAFFGQGTRLTVV.

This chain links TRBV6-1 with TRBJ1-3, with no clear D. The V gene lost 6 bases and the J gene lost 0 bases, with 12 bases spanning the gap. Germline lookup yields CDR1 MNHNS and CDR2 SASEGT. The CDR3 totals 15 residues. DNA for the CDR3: TGTGCCAGCAGCGATTATCCTTCCTCTGGAAACACCATATATTTT. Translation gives CASSDYPSSGNTIYF.

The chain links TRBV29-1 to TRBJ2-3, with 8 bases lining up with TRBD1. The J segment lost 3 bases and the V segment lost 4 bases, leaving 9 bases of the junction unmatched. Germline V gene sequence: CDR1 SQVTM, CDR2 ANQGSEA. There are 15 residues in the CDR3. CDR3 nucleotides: TGCAGCGTTGTAAAGGGACAGGCATATACAGATACGCAGTATTTT. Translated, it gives CSVVKGQAYTDTQYF.

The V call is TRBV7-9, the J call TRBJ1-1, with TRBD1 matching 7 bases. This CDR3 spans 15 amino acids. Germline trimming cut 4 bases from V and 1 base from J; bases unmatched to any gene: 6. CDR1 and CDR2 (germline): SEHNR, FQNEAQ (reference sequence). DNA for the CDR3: TGTGCCAGCAGCTCCAACAGGGGAAGGAACACTGAAGCTTTCTTT. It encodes CASSSNRGRNTEAFF. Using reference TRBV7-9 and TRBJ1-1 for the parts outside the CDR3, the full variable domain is DTGVSQNPRHKITKRGQNVTFRCDPISEHNRLYWYRQTLGQGPEFLTYFQNEAQLEKSRLLSDRFSAERPKGSFSTLEIQRTEQGDSAMYLCASSSNRGRNTEAFFGQGTRLTVV.

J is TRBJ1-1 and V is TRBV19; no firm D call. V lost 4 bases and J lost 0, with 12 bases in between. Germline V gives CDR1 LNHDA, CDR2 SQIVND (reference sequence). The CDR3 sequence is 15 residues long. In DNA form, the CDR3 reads TGTGCCAGTAGTAAGGCTACGAACGTGAACACTGAAGCTTTCTTT. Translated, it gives CASSKATNVNTEAFF.

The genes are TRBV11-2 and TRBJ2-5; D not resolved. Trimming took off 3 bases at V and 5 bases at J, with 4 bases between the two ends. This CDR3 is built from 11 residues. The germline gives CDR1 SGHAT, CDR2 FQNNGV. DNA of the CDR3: TGTGCCAGCAGCTTGGGTGAGACCCAGTACTTC. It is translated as CASSLGETQYF.

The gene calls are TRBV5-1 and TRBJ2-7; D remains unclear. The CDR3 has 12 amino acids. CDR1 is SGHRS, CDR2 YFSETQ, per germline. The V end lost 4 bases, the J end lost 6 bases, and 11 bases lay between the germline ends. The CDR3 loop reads CASSRASGEQYF. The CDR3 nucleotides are TGCGCCAGCAGCCGGGCCTCCGGCGAGCAGTACTTC.

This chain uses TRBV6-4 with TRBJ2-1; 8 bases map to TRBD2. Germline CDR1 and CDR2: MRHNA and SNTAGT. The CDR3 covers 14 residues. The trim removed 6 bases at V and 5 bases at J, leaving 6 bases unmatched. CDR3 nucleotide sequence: TGTGCCAGCAGCCGGGGGGGGCCGGACAATGAGCAGTTCTTC. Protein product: CASSRGGPDNEQFF.

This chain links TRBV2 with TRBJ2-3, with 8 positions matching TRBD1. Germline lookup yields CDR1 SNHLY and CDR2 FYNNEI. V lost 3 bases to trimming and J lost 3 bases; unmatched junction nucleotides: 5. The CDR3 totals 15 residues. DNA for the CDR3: TGTGCCAGCAGTGATGACCAGGGGGCGACAGATACGCAGTATTTT. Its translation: CASSDDQGATDTQYF.

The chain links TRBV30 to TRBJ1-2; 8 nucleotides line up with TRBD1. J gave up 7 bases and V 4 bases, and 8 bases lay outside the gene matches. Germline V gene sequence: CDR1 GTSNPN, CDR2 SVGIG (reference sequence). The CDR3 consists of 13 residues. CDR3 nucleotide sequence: TGTGCCTGGATATCTTGGCAGGGGGCTGGCTACACCTTC. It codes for CAWISWQGAGYTF.

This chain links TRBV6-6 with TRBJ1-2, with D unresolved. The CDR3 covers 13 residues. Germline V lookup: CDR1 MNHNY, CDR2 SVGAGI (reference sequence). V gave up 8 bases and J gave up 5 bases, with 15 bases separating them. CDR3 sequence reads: CASEKGRDYGYTF. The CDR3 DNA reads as TGTGCCAGCGAGAAAGGGCGAGATTATGGCTACACCTTC.

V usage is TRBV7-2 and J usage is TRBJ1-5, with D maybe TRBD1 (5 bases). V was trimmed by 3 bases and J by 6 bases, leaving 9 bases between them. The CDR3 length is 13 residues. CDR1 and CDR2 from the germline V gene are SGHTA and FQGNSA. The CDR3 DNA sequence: TGTGCCAGCAGCTTGGATAGGGGTCAGCCCCAGCATTTT. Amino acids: CASSLDRGQPQHF.

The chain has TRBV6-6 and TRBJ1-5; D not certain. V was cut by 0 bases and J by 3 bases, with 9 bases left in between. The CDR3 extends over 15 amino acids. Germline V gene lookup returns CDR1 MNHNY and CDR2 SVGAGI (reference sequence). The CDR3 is CASSYSGGLNQPQHF. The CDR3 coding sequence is TGTGCCAGCAGTTACTCTGGCGGACTCAATCAGCCCCAGCATTTT.

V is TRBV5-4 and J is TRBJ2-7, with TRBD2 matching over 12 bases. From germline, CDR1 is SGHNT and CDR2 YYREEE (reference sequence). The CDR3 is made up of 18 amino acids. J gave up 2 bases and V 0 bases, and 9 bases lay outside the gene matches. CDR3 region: CASSLDTSGGSTPYEQYF. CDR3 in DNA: TGTGCCAGCAGCTTGGATACTAGCGGGGGGTCTACCCCCTACGAGCAGTACTTC.

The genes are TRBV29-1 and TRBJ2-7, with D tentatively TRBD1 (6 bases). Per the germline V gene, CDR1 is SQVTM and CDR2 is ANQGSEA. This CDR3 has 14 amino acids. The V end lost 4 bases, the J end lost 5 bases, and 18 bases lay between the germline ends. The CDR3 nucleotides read TGCAGCGTTGGCCCTACACAGGGCTCTCACGAGCAGTACTTC. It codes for CSVGPTQGSHEQYF.

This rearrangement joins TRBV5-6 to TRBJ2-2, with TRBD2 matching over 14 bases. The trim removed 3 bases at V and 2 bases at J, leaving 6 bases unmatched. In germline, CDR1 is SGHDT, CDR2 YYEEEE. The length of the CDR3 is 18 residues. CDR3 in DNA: TGTGCCAGCAGCTATCCGGGACTAGCGGGGGTAAACACCGGGGAGCTGTTTTTT. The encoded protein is CASSYPGLAGVNTGELFF.

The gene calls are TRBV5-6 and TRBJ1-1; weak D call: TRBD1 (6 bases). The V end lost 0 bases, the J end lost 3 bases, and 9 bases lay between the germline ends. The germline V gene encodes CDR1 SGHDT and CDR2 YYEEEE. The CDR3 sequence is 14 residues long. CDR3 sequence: CASSLVDSYTEAFF. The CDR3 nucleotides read TGTGCCAGCAGCTTGGTGGACAGTTACACTGAAGCTTTCTTT.

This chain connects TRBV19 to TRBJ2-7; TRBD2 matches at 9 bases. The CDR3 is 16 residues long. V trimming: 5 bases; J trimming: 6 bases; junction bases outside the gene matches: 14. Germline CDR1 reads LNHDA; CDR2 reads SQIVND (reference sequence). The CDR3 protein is CASSFLAGGPGSEQYF. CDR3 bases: TGTGCCAGTAGTTTTCTGGCGGGGGGGCCTGGTAGCGAGCAGTACTTC.

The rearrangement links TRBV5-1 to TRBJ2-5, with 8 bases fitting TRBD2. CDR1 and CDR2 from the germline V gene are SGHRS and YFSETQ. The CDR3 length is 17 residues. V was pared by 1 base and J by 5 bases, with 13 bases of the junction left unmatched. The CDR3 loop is CASSLSGTRVLLETQYF. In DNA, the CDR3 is TGCGCCAGCAGCTTGTCTGGGACTAGGGTTCTTCTGGAGACCCAGTACTTC.